The T cell receptor beta chain under discussion was sequenced for a study of blood T cells in healthy people across ages. This CDR3 contains 13 residues. Germline-derived CDR1 and CDR2 are SQVTM and ANQGSEA. Trimming shortened V by 4 bases and J by 10 bases, and 17 bases separated the two germline ends. A sample-barcoded 5' primer and a J-beta primer mix were used in a second PCR of about 7 to 12 cycles. Using its own MiXCR run on the 5' RACE reads, TCRdb lists one record per CDR3 protein. The sample holds about 640,000 distinct CDR3 sequences; about 30% are singletons and the top ten take around a sixth. Each sample had at least 6.5 million PBMCs isolated.

The specimen was blood. This chain connects TRBV29-1 to TRBJ2-1; D is uncertain. This clonotype was obtained from a woman over 75 in good health. The CDR3 loop reads CSVGVAPPYEQFF. The CDR3 DNA reads as TGCAGCGTTGGAGTAGCTCCTCCCTACGAGCAGTTCTTC.